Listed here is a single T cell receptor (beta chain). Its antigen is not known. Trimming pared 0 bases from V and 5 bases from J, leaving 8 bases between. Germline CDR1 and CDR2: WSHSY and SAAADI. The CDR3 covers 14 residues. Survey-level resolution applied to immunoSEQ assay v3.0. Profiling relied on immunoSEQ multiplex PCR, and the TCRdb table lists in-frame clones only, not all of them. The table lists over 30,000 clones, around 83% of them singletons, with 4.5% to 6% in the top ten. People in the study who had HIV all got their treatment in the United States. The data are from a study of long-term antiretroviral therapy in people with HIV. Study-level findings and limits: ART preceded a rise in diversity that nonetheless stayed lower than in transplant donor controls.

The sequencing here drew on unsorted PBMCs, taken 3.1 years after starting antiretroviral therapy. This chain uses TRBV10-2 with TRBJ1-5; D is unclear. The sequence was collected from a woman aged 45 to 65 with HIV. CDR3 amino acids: CASSESTAYQPQHF. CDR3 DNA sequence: TGCGCCAGCAGTGAGTCCACCGCCTATCAGCCCCAGCATTTT.